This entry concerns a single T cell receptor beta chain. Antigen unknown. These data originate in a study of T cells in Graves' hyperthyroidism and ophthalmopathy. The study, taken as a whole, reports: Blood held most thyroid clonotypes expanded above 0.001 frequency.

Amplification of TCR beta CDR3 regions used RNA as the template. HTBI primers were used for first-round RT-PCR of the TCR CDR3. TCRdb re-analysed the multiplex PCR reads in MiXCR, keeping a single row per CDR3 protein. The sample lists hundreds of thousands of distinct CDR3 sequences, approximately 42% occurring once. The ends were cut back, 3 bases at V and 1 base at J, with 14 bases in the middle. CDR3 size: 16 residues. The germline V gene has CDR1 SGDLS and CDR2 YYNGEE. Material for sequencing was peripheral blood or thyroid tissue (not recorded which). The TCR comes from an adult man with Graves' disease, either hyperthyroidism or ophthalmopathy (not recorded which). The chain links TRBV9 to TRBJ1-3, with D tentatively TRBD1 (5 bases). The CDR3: CASSESGLSSGNTIYF. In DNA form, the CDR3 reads TGTGCCAGCAGCGAATCGGGGCTTAGTTCTGGAAACACCATATATTTT.